What follows describes a single TCR beta chain. Its matching antigen is unknown. Germline V gives CDR1 SGDLS, CDR2 YYNGEE. The CDR3 runs to 14 residues. The V segment lost 4 bases and the J segment 8 bases; nucleotides outside the gene matches: 8. This table comes from immunoSEQ multiplex PCR, and its TCRdb copy is limited to in-frame clones, with some not included. The sample includes 30,000 to 35,000 clones, around 65% of them seen just once. These data belong to a study of monozygotic twins with cystic fibrosis. Study results and caveats: Unrelated CF individuals shared fewer identical clonotypes than monozygotic CF twins.

The material sequenced was blood. The source of this sequence is a girl aged 10-17 years with cystic fibrosis. This chain joins TRBV9 and TRBJ1-4, with 7 nucleotides matching TRBD1. CDR3 sequence reads: CASSKTGAGEKLFF. Here the CDR3 DNA reads TGTGCCAGCAGCAAAACAGGGGCAGGAGAAAAACTGTTTTTT.